This T cell receptor (beta chain) was recovered during a study of blood T cell repertoires in COVID-19. About the study: PBMCs, B-cell-depleted T cells, or T cells were the source of the cDNA or gDNA that made up the material.

Adults between roughly 18 and 95 years of age took part from 24 US areas. Data came from immunoSEQ multiplex PCR; TCRdb stores just in-frame clones and leaves some out. The sample contains about 370,000 clones, roughly nine tenths of which appear only once. Trimming cost V 5 bases and J 4 bases; bases outside gene matches: 5. CDR3 length: 15 residues. The germline V gene has CDR1 SNHLY and CDR2 FYNNEI. Sequenced input: PBMCs or T cells enriched from blood (not recorded which). V and J are TRBV2 and TRBJ2-2; TRBD1 agrees at 9 bases. This TCR was sampled from a man between 18 and 29 years old who had recovered from COVID-19. In DNA, the CDR3 is TGTGCCAGCAGTCCGGACAGGGGCGGCACCGGGGAGCTGTTTTTT. Protein: CASSPDRGGTGELFF.